The next 20 T cell receptor beta chains were all read from a single sample in a study of blood T cells in healthy people across ages. A second PCR of about 6 to 11 cycles used a sample-barcoded 5' primer and a J-beta primer mix. One entry per CDR3 protein, called by TCRdb with MiXCR from the 5' RACE reads. Altogether about 680,000 distinct CDR3 sequences are present, around 48% being singletons, with the ten largest covering about a third. Sequenced sample: blood. These receptors were taken from a woman aged 60-75 years in good health.

CDR3 nucleotide sequence: TGTGCCAGCAGCTTCATAGGTAGCCCGGGACGGTTGAATGAGCAGTTCTTC. It specifies CASSFIGSPGRLNEQFF. The chain couples TRBV7-9 to TRBJ2-1, with D perhaps TRBD1 or TRBD2 (5 bases each). Looked up from germline, CDR1 is SEHNR and CDR2 is FQNEAQ (reference sequence). Trimming took 3 bases from V and 7 from J, leaving 22 bases between them. The CDR3 has 17 amino acids. The complete variable domain, with remaining parts taken from reference TRBV7-9 and TRBJ2-1, reads DTGVSQNPRHKITKRGQNVTFRCDPISEHNRLYWYRQTLGQGPEFLTYFQNEAQLEKSRLLSDRFSAERPKGSFSTLEIQRTEQGDSAMYLCASSFIGSPGRLNEQFFGPGTRLTVL.

In this sample, this clonotype turned up once. The CDR3 loop reads CASSGADSGGTGQYF. DNA of the CDR3: TGTGCCAGCTCAGGAGCTGACAGCGGCGGGACCGGGCAGTACTTC. The rearrangement links TRBV18 to TRBJ2-7, with a possible D match to TRBD2 (6 bases). Germline-derived CDR1 and CDR2 are KGHSH and LQKENI. V was cut by 5 bases and J by 9 bases, with 23 bases left in between. This CDR3 contains 15 residues.

The chain employs TRBV27 and TRBJ1-4; perhaps TRBD1 as D (5 bases). V shed 5 bases and J shed 2 bases, with 18 bases lying between them. Germline CDR1 reads MNHEY; CDR2 reads SMNVEV (reference sequence). The length of the CDR3 is 17 residues. The CDR3 DNA is TGTGCCAGCAGTCCCCAGCAGGGTAGTAAGACTAATGAAAAACTGTTTTTT. Translating gives CASSPQQGSKTNEKLFF.

The rearrangement joins TRBV30 to TRBJ2-7, with 10 positions matching TRBD2. The CDR3 runs 14 residues. The V and J ends lost 4 bases and 6 bases, in that order; junction bases with no gene match: 9. The germline gives CDR1 GTSNPN, CDR2 SVGIG (reference sequence). The CDR3 sequence: CAWKDLAGVFEQYF. The DNA of the CDR3 is TGTGCCTGGAAGGACCTAGCGGGAGTCTTCGAGCAGTACTTC.

This clonotype has more than one count but fewer than ten. The V call is TRBV20-1, the J call TRBJ1-1; 7 nucleotides line up with TRBD1. CDR1 and CDR2 from the germline V gene are DFQATT and SNEGSKA (reference sequence). CDR3 length: 13 amino acids. Trimming took 7 bases from V and 3 from J; bases not matched to a gene: 8. The CDR3 DNA reads TGCAGTGGACCGGGACAGATTTACACTGAAGCTTTCTTT. Its translation is CSGPGQIYTEAFF.

This clonotype was observed at least ten times. V is TRBV29-1 and J is TRBJ2-3; D gene ambiguous. The CDR3 sequence is 13 residues long. V lost 3 bases and J lost 0, with 7 bases in between. The germline CDR1 and CDR2 sequences are SQVTM and ANQGSEA. CDR3 nucleotide sequence: TGCAGCGTTGAGCCTTATAGCACAGATACGCAGTATTTT. As protein: CSVEPYSTDTQYF.

Only a few counts were recorded for this clonotype. This sequence joins TRBV20-1 and TRBJ1-2; TRBD1 aligns across 7 bases. Germline-derived CDR1 and CDR2 are DFQATT and SNEGSKA (reference sequence). This CDR3 is built from 12 residues. Germline trimming cut 5 bases from V and 6 bases from J; bases unmatched to any gene: 6. CDR3 residues: CSAYRDSHGYTF. As DNA, the CDR3 is TGCAGTGCTTACCGGGACAGCCATGGCTACACCTTC.

The chain is built from TRBV10-3 and TRBJ2-5; no clear D. V lost 6 bases to trimming and J lost 2 bases, with 19 bases between them. Germline V gene lookup returns CDR1 ENHRY and CDR2 SYGVKD. CDR3 length: 16 residues. Here the CDR3 DNA reads TGTGCCATCAGAAGTCCCGCCGACGGTGGGCAAGAGACCCAGTACTTC. As protein: CAIRSPADGGQETQYF.

The chain uses TRBV29-1 and TRBJ2-1, with D possibly being TRBD1 (5 bases). Trimming stripped 3 bases from V and 2 bases from J, with 11 bases between. This CDR3 spans 14 amino acids. CDR1 and CDR2 from the germline V gene are SQVTM and ANQGSEA. Here the CDR3 DNA reads TGCAGCGTTGAGGACATGCAGGCCTACAATGAGCAGTTCTTC. This codes for CSVEDMQAYNEQFF.

This clonotype was observed a handful of times. The V call is TRBV7-9, the J call TRBJ2-7; D ambiguous. The CDR3 contains 13 residues. The V end was cut by 5 bases, the J end by 5 bases, with 13 bases between. CDR1 and CDR2 from the germline V gene are SEHNR and FQNEAQ (reference sequence). CDR3 sequence (DNA): TGTGCCAGCAGCCAACCCGATAAGGACGAGCAGTACTTC. Protein sequence: CASSQPDKDEQYF.

This clonotype was counted between two and nine times. The chain joins TRBV5-1 to TRBJ2-5; D ambiguous. From germline, CDR1 is SGHRS and CDR2 YFSETQ. The CDR3 totals 12 residues. V gave up 4 bases and J gave up 2 bases, with 6 bases separating them. DNA for the CDR3: TGCGCCAGCAGCATTCTTCAAGAGACCCAGTACTTC. It is translated as CASSILQETQYF.

The rearrangement uses TRBV7-2 and TRBJ2-1, with 11 bases aligning to TRBD2. The CDR3 runs to 19 residues. With 1 base clipped from V and 4 bases from J, the junction kept 12 bases outside the gene matches. From germline, CDR1 is SGHTA and CDR2 FQGNSA. This CDR3 is CASSLVGLAAAGGYNEQFF. The CDR3 DNA reads TGTGCCAGCAGCTTAGTGGGACTAGCGGCTGCGGGTGGGTACAATGAGCAGTTCTTC.

The rearrangement links TRBV7-2 to TRBJ2-7, with D unclear. V dropped 3 bases and J dropped 7 bases, with 13 bases sitting between them. The germline gives CDR1 SGHTA, CDR2 FQGNSA. The length of the CDR3 is 13 residues. The CDR3 spells CASSFELNKEQYF. DNA for the CDR3: TGTGCCAGCAGCTTTGAACTCAACAAGGAGCAGTACTTC.

The chain combines TRBV6-2 or TRBV6-3 with TRBJ2-5; D is perhaps TRBD1 or TRBD2 (5 bases each). From germline, CDR1 is MNHEY and CDR2 SVGEGT. This CDR3 comprises 15 residues. The V end lost 4 bases, the J end lost 11 bases, and 23 bases lay between the germline ends. CDR3 residues: CASSSPGREYNEQYF. The CDR3 DNA is TGTGCCAGCAGTTCCCCGGGACGGGAATACAATGAGCAGTACTTC.

The V gene is TRBV6-5, the J gene TRBJ1-2, with TRBD1 matching 7 bases. The germline V gene has CDR1 MNHEY and CDR2 SVGAGI. The CDR3 covers 15 residues. The junction had 13 bases not matched to a gene; V was cut back by 4 bases and J by 8 bases. The CDR3 spells CASSFTGDAVNGYTF. CDR3 in DNA: TGTGCCAGCAGTTTCACAGGGGACGCTGTGAACGGCTACACCTTC.

This clonotype occurred a few times. The chain is built from TRBV29-1 and TRBJ2-5; no reliable D call. The CDR3 sequence is 14 residues long. V was cut by 4 bases and J by 7 bases, with 19 bases left in between. Germline CDR1 SQVTM, CDR2 ANQGSEA. CDR3 sequence: CSVVDFSRKGTQYF. CDR3 nucleotides: TGCAGCGTTGTGGATTTCTCTCGAAAGGGGACCCAGTACTTC.

The rearrangement uses TRBV5-1 and TRBJ2-1; TRBD2 agrees at 13 bases. After removal of 3 bases from V and 4 bases from J, the junction contained 4 bases not matched to a gene. CDR3 length equals 16 residues. Germline V gene lookup returns CDR1 SGHRS and CDR2 YFSETQ. CDR3 protein: CASSSQLAGGYNEQFF. CDR3 nucleotides: TGCGCCAGCAGCTCCCAACTAGCGGGAGGGTACAATGAGCAGTTCTTC.

The gene calls are TRBV20-1 and TRBJ1-1; D uncertain. Trimming cost V 2 bases and J 2 bases, with 12 bases left between them. CDR1 is DFQATT and CDR2 is SNEGSKA in the germline V gene (reference sequence). The CDR3 has 14 residues. DNA of the CDR3: TGCAGTGCTAGACCCGAACTGAAAAACACTGAAGCTTTCTTT. It translates to CSARPELKNTEAFF.

V is TRBV20-1 and J is TRBJ2-1, with 12 bases fitting TRBD2. Losses at the gene ends were 5 bases for V and 0 bases for J; bases not matched to a gene: 11. There are 18 residues in the CDR3. CDR1 and CDR2 (germline): DFQATT, SNEGSKA (reference sequence). The CDR3 DNA reads TGCAGTGCTTTTCGTCTAGCGGGAGGGATTAGCTCCTACAATGAGCAGTTCTTC. Its translation: CSAFRLAGGISSYNEQFF.

This clonotype was detected once. The chain is built from TRBV5-1 and TRBJ2-5; D might be TRBD1 or TRBD2, each matching 5 bases. The germline CDR1 and CDR2 sequences are SGHRS and YFSETQ. V dropped 5 bases and J dropped 5 bases, with 22 bases sitting between them. There are 16 residues in the CDR3. The CDR3 sequence is CASRGSGAGGYETQYF. CDR3 coding DNA: TGCGCCAGCAGGGGATCCGGGGCAGGAGGCTACGAGACCCAGTACTTC.